This is a list of T cell receptor beta chains from one sample in a study of STAT5B mutations in CD4+ large granular lymphocyte leukemia. TCRdb's table, derived via immunoSEQ multiplex PCR, lists solely in-frame clones and lacks some. The repertoire consists of about 31,000 clones, with about 80% occurring once and the leading ten covering roughly 7%. Sequencing was done on a sample of CD4+ T cells from blood buffy coats. All receptors come from a human donor in good health. CDR3s include the opening cysteine and the closing phenylalanine or tryptophan. The D gene is left open where the match is weak. A row's size may be missing; if present it is once, few, many or a size class.

clone_size,j_call,cdr3_length,v_call,d_call,cdr3_nt,cdr3_aa
-,TRBJ2-3,13,TRBV7-9,-,TGTGCCAGCAGCTCGACAGCCACAGATACGCAGTATTTT,CASSSTATDTQYF
once,TRBJ1-2,14,TRBV7-8,TRBD1,TGTGCCAGCAGCTTCGGGACAGGGGTCTATGGCTACACCTTC,CASSFGTGVYGYTF
few,TRBJ2-7,14,TRBV18,-,TGTGCCAGCTCCCCAGGGCAGCTACCCTACGAGCAGTACTTC,CASSPGQLPYEQYF
-,TRBJ2-3,14,TRBV5-1,TRBD2,TGCGCCAGCTCTAGCGGGAGCTCTGCAGATACGCAGTATTTT,CASSSGSSADTQYF
-,TRBJ2-7,14,TRBV2,TRBD1,TGTGCCAGCAATATACAGGGGTTTATTTACGAGCAGTACTTC,CASNIQGFIYEQYF
-,TRBJ1-5,15,TRBV19,TRBD1,TGTGCCAGTAGTGCCCTTACAGGGGAATATCAGCCCCAGCATTTT,CASSALTGEYQPQHF
-,TRBJ2-2,16,TRBV5-1,TRBD1,TGCGCCAGCAGCTTGAGGACAGGGGGCGCCCCCGGGGAGCTGTTTTTT,CASSLRTGGAPGELFF
-,TRBJ1-1,15,TRBV5-1,-,TGCGCCAGCAGCTTGGGAGGGAACGTGAACACTGAAGCTTTCTTT,CASSLGGNVNTEAFF
-,TRBJ2-2,14,TRBV15,-,TGTGCCACCAGCAGAGGGGGTGTTGCCGGGGAGCTGTTTTTT,CATSRGGVAGELFF
-,TRBJ2-5,12,TRBV2,-,TGTGCCAGCAGTGGCCCCAAGGAGACCCAGTACTTC,CASSGPKETQYF
-,TRBJ1-2,14,TRBV14,-,TGTGCCAGCAGCCAAAGGGACGGTTATGGTGGCTACACCTTC,CASSQRDGYGGYTF
few,TRBJ1-1,11,TRBV29-1,-,TGCAGCGTTGGAGAGGAGTTTGAAGCTTTCTTT,CSVGEEFEAFF
few,TRBJ2-7,15,TRBV4-3,-,TGCGCCAGCAGCCGGGGCACCACAGGGACCTACGAGCAGTACTTC,CASSRGTTGTYEQYF
few,TRBJ1-1,16,TRBV5-6,TRBD1,TGTGCCAGCAGCTTTTTCGACAGGGGCCGGAACACTGAAGCTTTCTTT,CASSFFDRGRNTEAFF
-,TRBJ2-1,14,TRBV5-5,TRBD1,TGTGCCAGCAGCCTCGGGACAGGGGGCTCTGAGCAGTTCTTC,CASSLGTGGSEQFF
-,TRBJ2-1,11,TRBV20-1,-,TGCAGTGCTAAACAACAGGTAGAGCAGTTCTTC,CSAKQQVEQFF
-,TRBJ2-1,15,TRBV5-1,TRBD2,TGCGCCAGCAGCCAACTAGCGGGAGGGCCGAATGAGCAGTTCTTC,CASSQLAGGPNEQFF
once,TRBJ2-7,16,TRBV5-1,TRBD2,TGCGCCAGCACCCCCCAGCGGGGGGCCGAATCCTACGAGCAGTACTTC,CASTPQRGAESYEQYF
-,TRBJ1-1,14,TRBV5-4,-,TGTGCCAGCAGCATTACAGGGACGAACACTGAAGCTTTCTTT,CASSITGTNTEAFF
-,TRBJ1-5,17,TRBV12-5,-,TGTGCTAGTGGTTTTTTCCCGGGACCCAGAGTCGGTCAGCCCCAGCATTTT,CASGFFPGPRVGQPQHF
-,TRBJ1-3,15,TRBV6-7,-,TGTGCCAGCAGTACCCGGGCGTCCCCTGGAAACACCATATATTTT,CASSTRASPGNTIYF
few,TRBJ1-1,15,TRBV4-1,TRBD1,TGCGCCAGCAGCCAAGATCATCAGGGGGCCACTGAAGCTTTCTTT,CASSQDHQGATEAFF